This T cell receptor beta chain was recovered during a study of identical twins. This clonotype was observed many times. This CDR3 has 14 amino acids. The germline CDR1 and CDR2 sequences are SEHNR and FQNEAQ (reference sequence). The trim removed 4 bases at V and 8 bases at J, leaving 6 bases unmatched. MiXCR, applied by TCRdb to the 5' RACE reads, yields one record per CDR3 protein. The sample has approximately 630,000 distinct CDR3 sequences; about 7% are singletons. This sample was also put to use in a study of yellow fever vaccine responses in identical twins.

Sequenced input: PBMCs. This chain connects TRBV7-9 to TRBJ1-4, with 8 bases identical to TRBD1. The sequence was obtained from a woman between 18 and 30 years old in good health. The CDR3 nucleotides are TGTGCCAGCAGCTCGGACAGGGATTGGGAAAAACTGTTTTTT. It encodes CASSSDRDWEKLFF.